Below are 10 T cell receptor beta chains sequenced from a single sample in a study of memory CD4+ T cells and cytomegalovirus serostatus. Sequencing was performed with immunoSEQ multiplex PCR; in TCRdb, only in-frame clones are kept and a portion is missing. Altogether some 53,000 clones are present, 75% to 85% being singletons, with the ten largest covering around 0.83%. The sort gate was single viable CD3+CD4+CD8-CD45RO+ cells for memory CD4+ T cells. The sequenced sample consisted of memory CD4+ T cells from blood. These receptors originate from an adult in good health and CMV-seronegative.

The rearrangement links TRBV11-2 to TRBJ2-5; D tentatively reads TRBD1 or TRBD2 (6 bases each). This CDR3 comprises 15 residues. With 4 bases removed from V and 2 bases from J, the gap between germline ends came to 14 bases. Germline V gene sequence: CDR1 SGHAT, CDR2 FQNNGV. CDR3 sequence: CASSSLRGRQETQYF. In nucleotides, the CDR3 is TGTGCCAGCAGCTCCCTCCGGGGGCGACAAGAGACCCAGTACTTC.

This sequence joins TRBV19 and TRBJ1-1; D is possibly TRBD1 (6 bases). The CDR3 has 14 residues. Looked up from germline, CDR1 is LNHDA and CDR2 is SQIVND (reference sequence). V lost 6 bases and J 4 bases, leaving 15 bases between the germline ends. In nucleotides, the CDR3 is TGTGCCAGTAGCATGGATCAAGGGGGCACTGAAGCTTTCTTT. This sequence encodes CASSMDQGGTEAFF.

The chain uses TRBV13 and TRBJ1-2; TRBD1 might be the D (6 bases). This CDR3 has 13 residues. Germline loops: CDR1 PRHDT, CDR2 FYEKMQ (reference sequence). The V gene lost 5 bases and the J gene lost 7 bases, with 14 bases spanning the gap. The CDR3 DNA reads TGTGCCAGCAGCCGGACAGCGCGAGGTGGCTACACCTTC. Amino acids: CASSRTARGGYTF. The full variable domain, in which reference TRBV13 and TRBJ1-2 provide the parts outside the CDR3, is AAGVIQSPRHLIKEKRETATLKCYPIPRHDTVYWYQQGPGQDPQFLISFYEKMQSDKGSIPDRFSAQQFSDYHSELNMSSLELGDSALYFCASSRTARGGYTFGSGTRLTVV.

The rearrangement uses TRBV7-9 and TRBJ2-5, with 9 bases aligning to TRBD1. The germline gives CDR1 SEHNR, CDR2 FQNEAQ (reference sequence). After removal of 3 bases from V and 5 bases from J, the junction contained 4 bases not matched to a gene. The CDR3 loop spans 14 amino acids. The chain's CDR3 is CASSFTGGSETQYF. CDR3 nucleotides: TGTGCCAGCAGCTTTACAGGGGGCTCGGAGACCCAGTACTTC.

This sequence joins TRBV11-1 and TRBJ2-2; D tentatively fits TRBD1 or TRBD2 (5 bases each). Trimming took off 5 bases at V and 2 bases at J, with 12 bases between the two ends. Germline values: CDR1 SGHAT, CDR2 FQDESV (reference sequence). The length of the CDR3 is 15 residues. The CDR3 DNA reads as TGTGCCAGCAGCAGGGACCGATACAACACCGGGGAGCTGTTTTTT. Amino acids: CASSRDRYNTGELFF.

J is TRBJ2-7 and V is TRBV27, with no clear D. The CDR3 has 14 residues. Germline values: CDR1 MNHEY, CDR2 SMNVEV (reference sequence). V was clipped by 3 bases and J by 3 bases, with 12 bases between them. The CDR3 DNA reads TGTGCCAGCAGTTTTTACGGAAAAGGCTACGAGCAGTACTTC. It codes for CASSFYGKGYEQYF.

The CDR3 loop reads CAWTRGGTEAFF. The CDR3 region has the DNA TGTGCCTGGACTCGAGGGGGAACTGAAGCTTTCTTT. The J gene is TRBJ1-1, the V gene TRBV30; a weak D match, TRBD1 (6 bases). Per the germline V gene, CDR1 is GTSNPN and CDR2 is SVGIG (reference sequence). The CDR3 is 12 residues long. V lost 4 bases to trimming and J lost 5 bases, with 11 bases between them.

The chain carries TRBV28 and TRBJ2-3; the match to TRBD1 covers 7 bases. The V gene end was trimmed by 2 bases and the J gene end by 2 bases; junction bases not matched to a gene: 1. The CDR3 is 14 residues long. Germline CDR1 reads MDHEN; CDR2 reads SYDVKM. The CDR3 spells CASSLGTATDTQYF. DNA for the CDR3: TGTGCCAGCAGTTTAGGGACAGCCACAGATACGCAGTATTTT.

The chain combines TRBV5-1 with TRBJ2-1, with 8 bases that match TRBD1. The CDR3 sequence is 17 residues long. CDR1 SGHRS and CDR2 YFSETQ come from the germline V gene. V lost 2 bases to trimming and J lost 1 base; unmatched junction nucleotides: 8. The CDR3 region has the DNA TGCGCCAGCAGCTTTGGACAGGGCCCAGGGTCCTACAATGAGCAGTTCTTC. Protein sequence: CASSFGQGPGSYNEQFF.

The chain has TRBV10-3 and TRBJ2-2; D possibly corresponds to TRBD1 (6 bases). Trimming took 4 bases from V and 1 from J, leaving 10 bases between them. The germline CDR1 and CDR2 sequences are ENHRY and SYGVKD. This CDR3 spans 15 amino acids. The CDR3 region has the DNA TGTGCCATCAGTGCGGACAGCCAGAACACCGGGGAGCTGTTTTTT. Protein: CAISADSQNTGELFF.